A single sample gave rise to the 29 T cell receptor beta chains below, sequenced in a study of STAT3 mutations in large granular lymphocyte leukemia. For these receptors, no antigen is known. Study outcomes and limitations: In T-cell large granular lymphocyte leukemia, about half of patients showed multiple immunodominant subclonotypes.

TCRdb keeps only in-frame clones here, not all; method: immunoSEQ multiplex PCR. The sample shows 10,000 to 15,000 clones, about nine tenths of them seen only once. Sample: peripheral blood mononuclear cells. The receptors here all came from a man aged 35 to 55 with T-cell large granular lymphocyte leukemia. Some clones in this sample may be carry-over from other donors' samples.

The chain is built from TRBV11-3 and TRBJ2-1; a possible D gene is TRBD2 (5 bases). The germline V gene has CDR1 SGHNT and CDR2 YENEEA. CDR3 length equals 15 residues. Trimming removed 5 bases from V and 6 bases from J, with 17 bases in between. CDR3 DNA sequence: TGTGCCAGCAGCCTTGGCCTGGGCGCGGGCAATGAGCAGTTCTTC. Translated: CASSLGLGAGNEQFF.

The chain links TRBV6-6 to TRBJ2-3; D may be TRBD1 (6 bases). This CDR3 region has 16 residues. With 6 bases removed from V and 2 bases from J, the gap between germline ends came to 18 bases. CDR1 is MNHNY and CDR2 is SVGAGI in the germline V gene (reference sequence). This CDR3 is CASSLNPGTTTDTQYF. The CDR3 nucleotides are TGTGCCAGCAGCCTGAACCCCGGGACAACCACAGATACGCAGTATTTT.

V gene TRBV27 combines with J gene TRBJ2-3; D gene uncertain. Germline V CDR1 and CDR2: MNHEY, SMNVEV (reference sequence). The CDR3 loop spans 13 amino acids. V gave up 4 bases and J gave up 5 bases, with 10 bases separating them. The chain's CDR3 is CASSSTLEDTQYF. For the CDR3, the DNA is TGTGCCAGCAGTTCAACACTGGAAGATACGCAGTATTTT.

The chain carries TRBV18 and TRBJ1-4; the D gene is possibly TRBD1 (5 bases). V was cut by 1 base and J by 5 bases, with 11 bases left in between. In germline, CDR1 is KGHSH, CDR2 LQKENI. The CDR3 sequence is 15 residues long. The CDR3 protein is CASSPRGDPNEKLFF. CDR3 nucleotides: TGTGCCAGCTCACCACGGGGGGACCCGAATGAAAAACTGTTTTTT. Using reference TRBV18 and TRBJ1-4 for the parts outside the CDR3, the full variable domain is NAGVMQNPRHLVRRRGQEARLRCSPMKGHSHVYWYRQLPEEGLKFMVYLQKENIIDESGMPKERFSAEFPKEGPSILRIQQVVRGDSAAYFCASSPRGDPNEKLFFGSGTQLSVL.

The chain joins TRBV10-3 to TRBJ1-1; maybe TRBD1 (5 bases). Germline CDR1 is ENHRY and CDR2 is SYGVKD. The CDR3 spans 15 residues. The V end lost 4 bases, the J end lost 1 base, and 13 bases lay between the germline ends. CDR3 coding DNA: TGTGCCATCAGTGGTTCACAGGAATCGAACACTGAAGCTTTCTTT. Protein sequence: CAISGSQESNTEAFF.

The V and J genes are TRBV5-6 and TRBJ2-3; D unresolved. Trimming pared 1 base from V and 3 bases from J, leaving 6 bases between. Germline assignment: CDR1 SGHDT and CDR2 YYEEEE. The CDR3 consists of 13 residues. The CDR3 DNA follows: TGTGCCAGCAGCTTGAAGGGAACAGATACGCAGTATTTT. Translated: CASSLKGTDTQYF.

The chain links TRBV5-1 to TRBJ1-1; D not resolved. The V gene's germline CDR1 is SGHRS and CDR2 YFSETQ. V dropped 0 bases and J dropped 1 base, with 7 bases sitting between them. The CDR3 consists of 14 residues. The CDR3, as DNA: TGCGCCAGCAGCTTGGGACACACGAACACTGAAGCTTTCTTT. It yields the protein CASSLGHTNTEAFF.

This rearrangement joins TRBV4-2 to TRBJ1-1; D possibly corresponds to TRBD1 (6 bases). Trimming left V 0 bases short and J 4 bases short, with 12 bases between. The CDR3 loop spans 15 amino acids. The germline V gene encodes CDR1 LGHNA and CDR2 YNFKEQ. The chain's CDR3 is CASSQDVRDTTEAFF. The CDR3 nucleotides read TGTGCCAGCAGCCAAGATGTTAGGGACACCACTGAAGCTTTCTTT.

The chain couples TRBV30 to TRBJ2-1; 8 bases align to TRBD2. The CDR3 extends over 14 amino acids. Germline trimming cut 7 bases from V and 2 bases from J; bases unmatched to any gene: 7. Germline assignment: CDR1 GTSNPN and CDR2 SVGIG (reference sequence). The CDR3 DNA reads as TGTGCCTCGAAACGGGGGGGGACCTACAATGAGCAGTTCTTC. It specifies CASKRGGTYNEQFF. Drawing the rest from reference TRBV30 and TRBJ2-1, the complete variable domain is SQTIHQWPATLVQPVGSPLSLECTVEGTSNPNLYWYRQAAGRGLQLLFYSVGIGQISSEVPQNLSASRPQDRQFILSSKKLLLSDSGFYLCASKRGGTYNEQFFGPGTRLTVL.

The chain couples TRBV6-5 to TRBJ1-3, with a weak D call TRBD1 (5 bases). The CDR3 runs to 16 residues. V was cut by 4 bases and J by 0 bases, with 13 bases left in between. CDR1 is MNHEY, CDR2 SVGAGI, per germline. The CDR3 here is CASSWGRPSSGNTIYF. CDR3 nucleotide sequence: TGTGCCAGCAGTTGGGGACGGCCGAGCTCTGGAAACACCATATATTTT.

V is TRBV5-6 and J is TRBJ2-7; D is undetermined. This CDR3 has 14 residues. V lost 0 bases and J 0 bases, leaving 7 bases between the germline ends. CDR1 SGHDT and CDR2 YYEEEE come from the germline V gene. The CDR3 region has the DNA TGTGCCAGCAGCTTGGCGCCGGACTCCTACGAGCAGTACTTC. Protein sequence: CASSLAPDSYEQYF.

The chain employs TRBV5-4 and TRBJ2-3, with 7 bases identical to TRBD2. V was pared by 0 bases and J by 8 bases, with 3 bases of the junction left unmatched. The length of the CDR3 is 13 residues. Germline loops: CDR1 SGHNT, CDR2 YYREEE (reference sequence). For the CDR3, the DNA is TGTGCCAGCAGCTTGGATGGGGAGGGTACGCAGTATTTT. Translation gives CASSLDGEGTQYF.

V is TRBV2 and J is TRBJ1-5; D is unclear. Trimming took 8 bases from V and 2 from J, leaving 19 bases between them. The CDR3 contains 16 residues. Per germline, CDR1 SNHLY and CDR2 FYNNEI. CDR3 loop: CASARTGETGNQPQHF. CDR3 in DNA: TGTGCCAGCGCTAGGACGGGCGAAACAGGCAATCAGCCCCAGCATTTT.

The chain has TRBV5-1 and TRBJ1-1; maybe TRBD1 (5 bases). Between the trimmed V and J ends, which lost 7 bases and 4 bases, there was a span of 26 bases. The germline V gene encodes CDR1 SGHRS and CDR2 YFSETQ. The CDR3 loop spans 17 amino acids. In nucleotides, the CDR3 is TGCGCCAGCGAACTGACTACGGGACTGCATTCCCCCACTGAAGCTTTCTTT. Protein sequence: CASELTTGLHSPTEAFF. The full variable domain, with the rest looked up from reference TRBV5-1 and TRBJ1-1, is KAGVTQTPRYLIKTRGQQVTLSCSPISGHRSVSWYQQTPGQGLQFLFEYFSETQRNKGNFPGRFSGRQFSNSRSEMNVSTLELGDSALYLCASELTTGLHSPTEAFFGQGTRLTVV.

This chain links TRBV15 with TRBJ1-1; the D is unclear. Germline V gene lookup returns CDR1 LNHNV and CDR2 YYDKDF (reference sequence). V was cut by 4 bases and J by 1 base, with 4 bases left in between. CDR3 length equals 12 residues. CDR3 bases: TGTGCCACCAGCACAGAGAACACTGAAGCTTTCTTT. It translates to CATSTENTEAFF.

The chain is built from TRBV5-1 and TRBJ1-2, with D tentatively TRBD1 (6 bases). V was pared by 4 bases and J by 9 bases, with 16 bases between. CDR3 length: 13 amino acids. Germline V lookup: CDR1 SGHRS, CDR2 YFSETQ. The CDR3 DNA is TGCGCCAGCAGCCCGGACAGTAAGAGGAGCTACACCTTC. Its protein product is CASSPDSKRSYTF.

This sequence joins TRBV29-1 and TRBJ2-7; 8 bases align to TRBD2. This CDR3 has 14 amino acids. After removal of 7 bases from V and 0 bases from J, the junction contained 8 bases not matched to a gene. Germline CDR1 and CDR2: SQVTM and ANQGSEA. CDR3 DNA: TGCAGCGCCTCAGCGGGGGTCAGCTCCTACGAGCAGTACTTC. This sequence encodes CSASAGVSSYEQYF.

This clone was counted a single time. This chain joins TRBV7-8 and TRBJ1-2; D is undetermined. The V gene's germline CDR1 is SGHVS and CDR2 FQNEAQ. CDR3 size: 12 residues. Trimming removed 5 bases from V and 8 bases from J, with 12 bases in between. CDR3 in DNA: TGTGCCAGCAGCCCCTGGAACCCCGGCTACACCTTC. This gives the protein CASSPWNPGYTF.

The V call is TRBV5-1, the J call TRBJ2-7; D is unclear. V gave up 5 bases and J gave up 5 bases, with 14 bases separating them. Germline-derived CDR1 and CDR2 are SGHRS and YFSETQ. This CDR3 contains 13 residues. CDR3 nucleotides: TGCGCCAGCAGTGTAGGGCCCGTAGACGAGCAGTACTTC. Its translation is CASSVGPVDEQYF.

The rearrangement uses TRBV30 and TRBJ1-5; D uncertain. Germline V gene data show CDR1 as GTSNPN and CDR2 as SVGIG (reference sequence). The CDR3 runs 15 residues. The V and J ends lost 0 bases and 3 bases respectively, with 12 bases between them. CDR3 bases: TGTGCCTGGAGTGTGGGAGGATCACCCAATCAGCCCCAGCATTTT. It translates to CAWSVGGSPNQPQHF.

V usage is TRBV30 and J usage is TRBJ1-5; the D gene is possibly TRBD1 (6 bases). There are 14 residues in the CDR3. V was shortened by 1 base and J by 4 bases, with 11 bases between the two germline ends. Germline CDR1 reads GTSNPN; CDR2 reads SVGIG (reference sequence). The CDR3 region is CAWSEATGNQPQHF. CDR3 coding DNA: TGTGCCTGGAGTGAAGCCACAGGGAATCAGCCCCAGCATTTT.

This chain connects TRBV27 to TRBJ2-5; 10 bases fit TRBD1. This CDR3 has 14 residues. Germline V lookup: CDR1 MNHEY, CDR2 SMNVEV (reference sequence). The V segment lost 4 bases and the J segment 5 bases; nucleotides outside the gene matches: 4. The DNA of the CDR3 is TGTGCCAGCAGTTCGACAGGGGGCGGGGAGACCCAGTACTTC. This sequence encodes CASSSTGGGETQYF.

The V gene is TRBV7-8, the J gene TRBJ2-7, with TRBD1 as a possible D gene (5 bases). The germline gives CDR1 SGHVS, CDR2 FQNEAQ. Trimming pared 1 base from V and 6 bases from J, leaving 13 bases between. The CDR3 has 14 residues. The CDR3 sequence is CASSLGGQGSEQYF. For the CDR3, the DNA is TGTGCCAGCAGCTTAGGAGGTCAGGGAAGCGAGCAGTACTTC.

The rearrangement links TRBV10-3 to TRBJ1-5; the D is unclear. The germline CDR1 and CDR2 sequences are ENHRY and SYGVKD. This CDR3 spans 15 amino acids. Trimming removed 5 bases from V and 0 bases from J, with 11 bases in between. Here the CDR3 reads CAISKEGFSNQPQHF. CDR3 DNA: TGTGCCATCAGTAAGGAAGGGTTTAGCAATCAGCCCCAGCATTTT.

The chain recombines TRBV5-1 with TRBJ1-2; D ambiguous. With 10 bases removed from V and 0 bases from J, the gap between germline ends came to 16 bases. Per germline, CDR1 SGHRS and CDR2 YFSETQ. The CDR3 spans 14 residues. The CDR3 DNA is TGCGCCTCTCGAGACCCTCAAGCTAACTATGGCTACACCTTC. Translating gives CASRDPQANYGYTF.

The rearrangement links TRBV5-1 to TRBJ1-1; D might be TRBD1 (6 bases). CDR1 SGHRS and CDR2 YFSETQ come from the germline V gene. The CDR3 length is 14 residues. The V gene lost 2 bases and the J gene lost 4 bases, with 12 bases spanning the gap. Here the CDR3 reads CASSFKGGGTEAFF. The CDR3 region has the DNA TGCGCCAGCAGCTTTAAAGGGGGAGGCACTGAAGCTTTCTTT.

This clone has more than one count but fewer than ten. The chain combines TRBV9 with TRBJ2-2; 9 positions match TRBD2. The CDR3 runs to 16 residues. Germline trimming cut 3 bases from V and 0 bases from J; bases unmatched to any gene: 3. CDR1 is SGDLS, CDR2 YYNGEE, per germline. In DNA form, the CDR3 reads TGTGCCAGCAGCGACAGCGGGGGGCCGAACACCGGGGAGCTGTTTTTT. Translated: CASSDSGGPNTGELFF.

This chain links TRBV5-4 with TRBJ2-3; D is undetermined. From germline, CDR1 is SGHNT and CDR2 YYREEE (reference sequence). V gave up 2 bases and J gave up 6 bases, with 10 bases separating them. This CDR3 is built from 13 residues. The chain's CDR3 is CASSFPVSDTQYF. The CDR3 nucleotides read TGTGCCAGCAGCTTCCCAGTTAGTGATACGCAGTATTTT.

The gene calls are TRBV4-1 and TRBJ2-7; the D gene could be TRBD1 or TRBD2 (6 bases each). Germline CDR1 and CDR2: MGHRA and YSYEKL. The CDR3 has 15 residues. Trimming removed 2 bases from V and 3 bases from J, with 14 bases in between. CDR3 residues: CASSQSVGGYYEQYF. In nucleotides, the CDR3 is TGCGCCAGCAGCCAATCGGTCGGGGGCTACTACGAGCAGTACTTC.